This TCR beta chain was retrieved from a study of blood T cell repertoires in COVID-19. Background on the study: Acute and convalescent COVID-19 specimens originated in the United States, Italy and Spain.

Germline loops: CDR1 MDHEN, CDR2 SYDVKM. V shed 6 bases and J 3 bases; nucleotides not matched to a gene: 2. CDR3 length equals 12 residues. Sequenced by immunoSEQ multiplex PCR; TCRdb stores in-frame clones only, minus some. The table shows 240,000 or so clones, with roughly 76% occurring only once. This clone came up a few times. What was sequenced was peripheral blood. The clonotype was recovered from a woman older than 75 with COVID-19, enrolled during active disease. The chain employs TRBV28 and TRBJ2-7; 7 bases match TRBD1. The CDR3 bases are TGTGCCAGCAGGACAGGGAACTACGAGCAGTACTTC. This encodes CASRTGNYEQYF.